This T cell receptor (beta chain) was observed in a study of tumor and adjacent non-tumor tissue in lung cancer (dated by TCRdb to the late 2010s). Notes on the research overall: Patients with adenocarcinoma (over 11), squamous cell carcinoma (2) and small cell lung cancer (1) were included in the cohort. The study compared bulk TCRbeta repertoires between lung tumor tissue and matched distant non-tumor lung tissue from over twelve lung cancer patients. TCRbeta CDR3 sequencing was performed on a few dozen paired specimens, with one tumor sample and one normal lung sample collected per patient. A total of roughly 120,000,000 productive TCRbeta reads were generated by sequencing, corresponding to an average of around 4 million reads per sample. Among the approximately 15 patients, ages ranged from about 30 to 85 years, approximately 10 were men and 5 were women, and disease was TNM stage I to III. Results the study describes overall, beyond this receptor: Neither the sequencing platform nor unique molecular identifiers are mentioned in the methods. TCR diversity was significantly higher in younger patients, and greater tumor TCR diversity was associated with shorter overall survival and shorter disease-free survival. With only approximately 16 patients in the cohort, the authors noted that larger samples and more detailed clinical data are needed. Tumor tissue showed significantly greater TCR diversity (inverse Simpson) than normal lung tissue (roughly 390 vs 170, P = 0.0075, Mann-Whitney U test). Peripheral blood was not sequenced, so blood TCRbeta repertoires were not examined in the lung cancer patients of the study. A significantly larger cumulative share of the repertoire was made up by the top 100 clones in normal lung than in tumor tissue.

V is cut by 5 bases and J by 3 bases, and the space between the germline ends is 5 bases. CDR1 and CDR2 are read off the germline V gene as SGHAT and FQNNGV. The CDR3 has 11 residues if both end residues are counted. The retained sequence is limited to the CDR3, 33 bases, with the frame set at the first base. To note about this clonotype: Its antigen remains undetermined. Lacking the conserved final phenylalanine or tryptophan, this CDR3 likely reflects a read error.

Bulk unsorted tissue served as the source for RNA extraction, and RNA quality was assessed using a NanoDrop ND-1000 and an Agilent 2100. Normal lung samples were distant non-tumor tissue taken more than 3 cm from the tumor edge. All donors had newly diagnosed lung cancer, had not received prior chemotherapy, and were admitted for thoracic surgery in China between August and November 2014. Patients with previous radiotherapy or chemotherapy, or with another concurrent cancer, were excluded from the study. Pieces of surgical tissue measuring roughly 1-2.1 cm3 were kept in RNAlater solution and stored at -80 degrees C until use. The library relied on multiplex PCR. The listed sequencing device is Illumina HiSeq 2500. Following protocols modified from ARM-PCR, the researchers constructed TCRbeta libraries through three rounds of nested PCR with primers (Table S4). Before sequencing, PCR products in the 200-500 bp range were cut out of the gel and cleaned up using the QIAquick gel extraction kit. Turning to the authors' computational methods: Reads were cleaned using Trimmomatic, were merged into complete CDR3 sequences using FLASH, and were assigned to V(D)J germline segments using MiTCR. VDJtools was used to compute clonal diversity as the inverse Simpson's index. In-frame sequences without a premature stop codon were defined as productive reads. The public reads were run again by TCRdb, first through fastp at Q25 and then through MiXCR, and only productive beta chains were kept. Each CDR3 protein gets just one entry, which takes the most common genes and DNA from the rows behind it. The V and J calls were determined by TCRdb, not by the authors. For this sample the table gives approximately 100,000 distinct CDR3 sequences, of which 65% were detected only once. Together, the top ten hold roughly 19% of the sample.

Recombination linked TRBV11-2 to TRBJ2-7; no D gene call is confident. The receptor's source is a man younger than 45 with non-small cell lung cancer. What was sequenced was distant non-tumor lung tissue. The DNA reads as follows: TGTGCCAGCAGCGGGTTCTACGAGCAGTACTTG. The encoded protein is CASSGFYEQYL.